The rows below give T cell receptor beta chains drawn from one sample of a study of T-cell reconstitution after alpha-beta-depleted transplantation in children. TCRdb independently ran MiXCR on the PCR reads; one entry per CDR3 protein. The sample holds a few hundred thousand distinct CDR3 sequences; 25% to 30% are singletons and the top ten take less than 40%. The sequencing used PBMCs, collected before TCRalphabeta/CD19-depleted stem cell transplant. The source is a boy in the first two years of life with Wiskott-Aldrich syndrome, due to receive a stem cell transplant. Both conserved end residues are part of each CDR3. A D gene is named only where the DNA matches it firmly. Clone size appears in some rows only: once, few, many, or a class for an expanded clone.

abundance: few
v_gene: TRBV5-1
d_gene: NA
j_gene: TRBJ1-1
CDR3aa: CASSRNTNTEAFF
CDR3nt: TGCGCCAGCAGCCGGAATACAAACACTGAAGCTTTCTTT

abundance: few
v_gene: TRBV5-1
d_gene: NA
j_gene: TRBJ2-2
CDR3aa: CASRLTSLSSSYTGELFF
CDR3nt: TGCGCCAGCCGACTGACCTCCCTTTCGTCGTCCTACACCGGGGAGCTGTTTTTT

abundance: NA
v_gene: TRBV30
d_gene: NA
j_gene: TRBJ1-1
CDR3aa: CAWSVGAATEAFF
CDR3nt: TGTGCCTGGAGTGTCGGGGCGGCCACTGAAGCTTTCTTT

abundance: few
v_gene: TRBV6-1
d_gene: NA
j_gene: TRBJ1-1
CDR3aa: CASSPPGTQRTEAFF
CDR3nt: TGTGCCAGCAGTCCGCCCGGGACTCAGAGGACTGAAGCTTTCTTT

abundance: NA
v_gene: TRBV20-1
d_gene: NA
j_gene: TRBJ2-1
CDR3aa: CSAVHDNEQFF
CDR3nt: TGCAGTGCTGTGCATGACAATGAGCAGTTCTTC

abundance: few
v_gene: TRBV27
d_gene: TRBD1
j_gene: TRBJ1-5
CDR3aa: CASSPHRGSGNQPQHF
CDR3nt: TGTGCCAGCAGTCCCCACAGGGGGAGCGGCAATCAGCCCCAGCATTTT

abundance: few
v_gene: TRBV28
d_gene: NA
j_gene: TRBJ2-7
CDR3aa: CASRRPYGSRGSYEQYF
CDR3nt: TGTGCCAGCAGGCGCCCCTACGGGAGCAGGGGCTCCTACGAGCAGTACTTC

abundance: few
v_gene: TRBV15
d_gene: NA
j_gene: TRBJ2-5
CDR3aa: CATSRDPTEETQYF
CDR3nt: TGTGCCACCAGCAGAGATCCCACAGAAGAGACCCAGTACTTC

abundance: few
v_gene: TRBV29-1
d_gene: TRBD2
j_gene: TRBJ2-7
CDR3aa: CSVEGGASGNYEQYF
CDR3nt: TGCAGCGTTGAAGGAGGCGCTAGCGGGAACTACGAGCAGTACTTC

abundance: NA
v_gene: TRBV20-1
d_gene: NA
j_gene: TRBJ2-1
CDR3aa: CSARGARAYNEQFF
CDR3nt: TGCAGTGCTAGAGGGGCCCGCGCCTACAATGAGCAGTTCTTC

abundance: NA
v_gene: TRBV7-2
d_gene: TRBD2
j_gene: TRBJ2-7
CDR3aa: CASSLIVRSGRNEQYF
CDR3nt: TGTGCCAGCAGCTTAATCGTAAGGAGCGGGAGAAACGAGCAGTACTTC

abundance: few
v_gene: TRBV6-1
d_gene: NA
j_gene: TRBJ2-5
CDR3aa: CASSPDWYQETQYF
CDR3nt: TGTGCCAGCTCCCCTGACTGGTACCAAGAGACCCAGTACTTC

abundance: NA
v_gene: TRBV9
d_gene: NA
j_gene: TRBJ2-2
CDR3aa: CASSVRVTNTGELFF
CDR3nt: TGTGCCAGCAGCGTTCGGGTTACGAACACCGGGGAGCTGTTTTTT

abundance: few
v_gene: TRBV5-1
d_gene: NA
j_gene: TRBJ2-2
CDR3aa: CASSKSVTGELFF
CDR3nt: TGCGCCAGCAGTAAGTCTGTCACCGGGGAGCTGTTTTTT

abundance: NA
v_gene: TRBV3-1
d_gene: NA
j_gene: TRBJ2-2
CDR3aa: CASSRGPNTGELFF
CDR3nt: TGTGCCAGCAGCCGGGGACCGAACACCGGGGAGCTGTTTTTT

abundance: few
v_gene: TRBV5-1
d_gene: TRBD2
j_gene: TRBJ2-3
CDR3aa: CASSLSGTTDTQYF
CDR3nt: TGTGCCAGCAGCCTTAGCGGGACCACAGATACGCAGTATTTT

abundance: many
v_gene: TRBV5-1
d_gene: TRBD2
j_gene: TRBJ2-7
CDR3aa: CASSPRLADEQYF
CDR3nt: TGCGCCAGCAGCCCCCGACTAGCAGACGAGCAGTACTTC

abundance: few
v_gene: TRBV5-5
d_gene: NA
j_gene: TRBJ1-2
CDR3aa: CASSKGTNYGYTF
CDR3nt: TGTGCCAGCAGCAAGGGAACCAACTATGGCTACACCTTC

abundance: once
v_gene: TRBV5-5
d_gene: NA
j_gene: TRBJ1-1
CDR3aa: CASSLTASPDTEAFF
CDR3nt: TGTGCCAGCAGCTTAACCGCATCCCCCGACACTGAAGCTTTCTTT

abundance: NA
v_gene: TRBV12-3/TRBV12-4
d_gene: NA
j_gene: TRBJ2-1
CDR3aa: CASSVLEAEQFF
CDR3nt: TGTGCCAGCAGTGTGCTAGAGGCTGAGCAGTTCTTC

abundance: NA
v_gene: TRBV7-8
d_gene: NA
j_gene: TRBJ2-1
CDR3aa: CASSLFTAGGNEQFF
CDR3nt: TGTGCCAGCAGTTTATTCACCGCTGGCGGCAATGAGCAGTTCTTC

abundance: many
v_gene: TRBV20-1
d_gene: NA
j_gene: TRBJ1-5
CDR3aa: CSARGGNQPQHF
CDR3nt: TGCAGTGCTAGAGGTGGAAATCAGCCCCAGCATTTT

abundance: NA
v_gene: TRBV12-3/TRBV12-4
d_gene: TRBD2
j_gene: TRBJ2-1
CDR3aa: CASSLLPTGLAGERQFF
CDR3nt: TGTGCCAGCAGTTTGCTCCCAACGGGACTAGCGGGAGAAAGGCAGTTCTTC

abundance: few
v_gene: TRBV5-1
d_gene: TRBD2
j_gene: TRBJ2-1
CDR3aa: CASSLSGRLAGFSSYNEQFF
CDR3nt: TGCGCCAGCAGCTTGAGTGGGAGACTAGCGGGATTCAGCTCCTACAATGAGCAGTTCTTC

abundance: NA
v_gene: TRBV20-1
d_gene: NA
j_gene: TRBJ2-4
CDR3aa: CSALRGQSIQYF
CDR3nt: TGCAGTGCCCTGCGGGGGCAAAGCATTCAGTACTTC

abundance: NA
v_gene: TRBV28
d_gene: NA
j_gene: TRBJ2-1
CDR3aa: CASSLSGVGEQFF
CDR3nt: TGTGCCAGCAGCCTGTCTGGGGTCGGTGAGCAGTTCTTC

abundance: NA
v_gene: TRBV6-1
d_gene: TRBD1
j_gene: TRBJ1-2
CDR3aa: CASSGRTGKTGYTF
CDR3nt: TGTGCCAGCAGTGGGCGGACAGGGAAAACTGGCTACACCTTC

abundance: NA
v_gene: TRBV9
d_gene: NA
j_gene: TRBJ2-1
CDR3aa: CASSPRVADSYNEQFF
CDR3nt: TGTGCCAGCAGCCCCCGAGTAGCGGACTCCTACAATGAGCAGTTCTTC

abundance: few
v_gene: TRBV5-1
d_gene: NA
j_gene: TRBJ2-5
CDR3aa: CASSPGGPQETQYF
CDR3nt: TGCGCCAGCAGCCCTGGGGGACCCCAAGAGACCCAGTACTTC

abundance: NA
v_gene: TRBV7-9
d_gene: NA
j_gene: TRBJ1-1
CDR3aa: CASSLVGSAEAFF
CDR3nt: TGTGCCAGCAGCTTAGTGGGATCAGCTGAAGCTTTCTTT

abundance: NA
v_gene: TRBV28
d_gene: NA
j_gene: TRBJ2-2
CDR3aa: CASRKPSRTNTGELFF
CDR3nt: TGTGCCAGCAGGAAACCTTCTAGGACGAACACCGGGGAGCTGTTTTTT